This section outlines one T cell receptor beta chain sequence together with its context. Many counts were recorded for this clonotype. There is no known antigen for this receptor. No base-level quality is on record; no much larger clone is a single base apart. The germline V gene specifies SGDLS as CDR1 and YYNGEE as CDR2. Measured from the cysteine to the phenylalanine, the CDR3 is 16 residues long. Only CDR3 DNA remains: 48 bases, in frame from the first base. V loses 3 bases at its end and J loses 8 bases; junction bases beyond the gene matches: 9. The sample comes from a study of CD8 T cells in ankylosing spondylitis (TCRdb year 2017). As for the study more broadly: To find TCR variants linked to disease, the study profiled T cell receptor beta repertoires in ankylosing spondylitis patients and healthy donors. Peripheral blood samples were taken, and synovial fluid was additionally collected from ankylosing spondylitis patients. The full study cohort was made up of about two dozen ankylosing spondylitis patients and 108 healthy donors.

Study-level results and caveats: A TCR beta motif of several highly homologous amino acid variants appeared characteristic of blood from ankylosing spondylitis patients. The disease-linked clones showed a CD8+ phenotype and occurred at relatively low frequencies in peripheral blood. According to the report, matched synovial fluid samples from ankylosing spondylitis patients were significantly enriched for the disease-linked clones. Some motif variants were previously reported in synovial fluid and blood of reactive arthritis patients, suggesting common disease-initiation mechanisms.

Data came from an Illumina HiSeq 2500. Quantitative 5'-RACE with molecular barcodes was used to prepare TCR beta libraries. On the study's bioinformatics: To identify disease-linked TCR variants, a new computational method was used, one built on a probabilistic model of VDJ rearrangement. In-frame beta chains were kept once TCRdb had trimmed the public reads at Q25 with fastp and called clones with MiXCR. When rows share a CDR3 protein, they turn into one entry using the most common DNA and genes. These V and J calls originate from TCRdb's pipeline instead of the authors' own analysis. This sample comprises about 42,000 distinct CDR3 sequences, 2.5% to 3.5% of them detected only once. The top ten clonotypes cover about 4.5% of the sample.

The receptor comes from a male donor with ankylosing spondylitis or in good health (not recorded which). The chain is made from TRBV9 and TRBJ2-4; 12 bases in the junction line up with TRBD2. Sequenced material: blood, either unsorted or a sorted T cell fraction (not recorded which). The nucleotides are TGTGCCAGCAGCGCCCGACTAGCGGGAGTGGGAGACATTCAGTACTTC. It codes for CASSARLAGVGDIQYF.